This is a list of T cell receptor beta chains from one sample in a study of cytomegalovirus exposure and HLA in healthy donors. Method: immunoSEQ multiplex PCR; TCRdb's copy keeps in-frame clones and lacks some. The sample includes roughly 270,000 clones, 70% to 90% of them seen just once. Sequencing used PBMCs. These TCRs come from a young woman in good health and CMV-seronegative. CDR3s include the opening cysteine and the closing phenylalanine or tryptophan. The D gene is left open where the match is weak. Size values are once, few and many counts, or a class for expanded clones, and some rows have none.

cdr3_aa cdr3_nt j_call v_call clone_size d_call
CASSERGQRIVAYEQYF TGTGCCAGCAGTGAGAGGGGACAGAGAATTGTAGCCTACGAGCAGTACTTC TRBJ2-7 TRBV2 NA TRBD1
CASTLVGGELFF TGTGCCAGCACTTTGGTCGGCGGGGAGCTGTTTTTT TRBJ2-2 TRBV6-6 NA NA
CASSSPRAGGDTQYF TGTGCCAGCAGCTCTCCGCGAGCGGGAGGAGATACGCAGTATTTT TRBJ2-3 TRBV28 NA TRBD2
CASSLFRASGHEQYF TGTGCCAGCAGCTTATTCAGAGCGAGCGGCCACGAGCAGTACTTC TRBJ2-7 TRBV11-2 NA NA
CSVTPILTGGETQYF TGCAGCGTTACTCCTATATTGACAGGGGGAGAGACCCAGTACTTC TRBJ2-5 TRBV29-1 NA TRBD1
CASSSHRAGVLGSYNEQFF TGTGCCAGCAGCTCCCATCGGGCGGGAGTCTTGGGGTCCTACAATGAGCAGTTCTTC TRBJ2-1 TRBV7-3 NA TRBD2
CAISEFSGEKLFF TGTGCCATCAGTGAGTTCTCGGGGGAAAAACTGTTTTTT TRBJ1-4 TRBV10-3 NA NA
CASSHPDSLSSGNTIYF TGCGCCAGCAGTCATCCGGACAGCCTGAGCTCTGGAAACACCATATATTTT TRBJ1-3 TRBV23-1 NA NA
CASSPEQTGTIYF TGCGCCAGCAGCCCCGAGCAGACAGGGACCATATATTTT TRBJ1-3 TRBV5-1 NA TRBD1
CSVLQENNQPQHF TGCAGCGTCCTACAGGAGAACAATCAGCCCCAGCATTTT TRBJ1-5 TRBV29-1 NA NA
CASSLSRFSYEQYF TGTGCCAGCAGTTTATCTAGGTTCTCCTACGAGCAGTACTTC TRBJ2-7 TRBV28 NA NA
CASSYTDSPYGYTF TGTGCCAGCAGTTACACGGACAGTCCCTATGGCTACACCTTC TRBJ1-2 TRBV6-5 NA NA
CASSHRFVSNQPQHF TGTGCCAGCAGCCACAGGTTTGTTAGCAATCAGCCCCAGCATTTT TRBJ1-5 TRBV28 NA NA
CASSPPPGEQYF TGCGCCAGCAGCCCACCACCCGGGGAGCAGTACTTC TRBJ2-7 TRBV5-1 NA NA
CASSPRAGAREKLFF TGCGCCAGCAGCCCCCGGGCAGGGGCGCGTGAAAAACTGTTTTTT TRBJ1-4 TRBV5-1 NA NA
CASSQSTGYSYEQYF TGTGCCAGCAGCCAGTCGACAGGGTACTCCTACGAGCAGTACTTC TRBJ2-7 TRBV7-9 NA TRBD1
CASSFGSWESTDTQYF TGTGCCAGCAGTTTTGGGAGCTGGGAGAGCACAGATACGCAGTATTTT TRBJ2-3 TRBV27 NA NA
CAISGARENEQYF TGTGCCATCAGTGGAGCGCGGGAGAACGAGCAGTACTTC TRBJ2-7 TRBV10-3 NA TRBD2
CASSPWDREVSSNEKLFF TGCGCCAGCAGCCCCTGGGACAGGGAAGTGTCCTCGAATGAAAAACTGTTTTTT TRBJ1-4 TRBV5-1 NA TRBD1
CASSLDRGAKETQYF TGTGCCAGCAGCCTCGACAGGGGCGCCAAAGAGACCCAGTACTTC TRBJ2-5 TRBV5-6 many TRBD1
CASSAPGTSSYEQYF TGTGCCAGCAGCGCCCCCGGGACTAGCAGCTACGAGCAGTACTTC TRBJ2-7 TRBV7-3 NA TRBD2
CASSSRTGYGYTF TGTGCCAGCAGCTCCCGGACTGGCTATGGCTACACCTTC TRBJ1-2 TRBV7-9 once NA
CASSPGTGLRTEQYF TGTGCCAGCTCACCTGGGACAGGCCTGAGGACCGAGCAGTACTTC TRBJ2-7 TRBV18 few TRBD1
CASSTGGQGGETQYF TGTGCCAGTAGTACCGGTGGACAGGGGGGAGAGACCCAGTACTTC TRBJ2-5 TRBV19 NA TRBD1
CASSTYRVPIYGYTF TGTGCCAGCAGCACGTACAGGGTCCCTATTTATGGCTACACCTTC TRBJ1-2 TRBV7-8 few NA
CASSSLAGGHTDTQYF TGTGCCAGCAGCTCATTAGCGGGAGGACACACAGATACGCAGTATTTT TRBJ2-3 TRBV5-6 NA TRBD2
CASNSRGGPNEKLFF TGCGCCAGCAACTCACGGGGTGGTCCTAATGAAAAACTGTTTTTT TRBJ1-4 TRBV5-1 NA NA
CASSLLGSRGQGRSYNSPLHF TGTGCCAGCAGTTTATTGGGTTCGCGTGGTCAGGGGCGCTCCTATAATTCACCCCTCCACTTT TRBJ1-6 TRBV28 once NA
CASSLGTFSEQYF TGTGCCAGCAGCCTGGGGACTTTTAGCGAGCAGTACTTC TRBJ2-7 TRBV14 NA NA
CASSVGGGAGIYEQYF TGTGCCAGCAGCGTAGGGGGGGGCGCCGGTATCTACGAGCAGTACTTC TRBJ2-7 TRBV9 once NA
CASRGGTQETQYF TGTGCCAGCAGGGGGGGGACACAAGAGACCCAGTACTTC TRBJ2-5 TRBV2 NA NA
CASTGSRNQPQHF TGTGCCAGTACGGGGAGTCGCAATCAGCCCCAGCATTTT TRBJ1-5 TRBV19 NA NA
CASSNTGTAYEQYF TGTGCCAGCAGCAACACCGGGACAGCCTACGAGCAGTACTTC TRBJ2-7 TRBV5-8 NA TRBD1
CASSLAKTEETQYF TGCGCCAGCAGCTTGGCCAAGACAGAAGAGACCCAGTACTTC TRBJ2-5 TRBV5-1 once NA
CASSPRTGVGYTF TGTGCCAGCAGCCCACGGACAGGGGTTGGCTACACCTTC TRBJ1-2 TRBV5-6 NA TRBD1
CASSLAGGSYEQYF TGTGCCAGCAGTTTAGCGGGAGGCTCTTACGAGCAGTACTTC TRBJ2-7 TRBV6-5 NA TRBD2
CASSEYAVYNSPLHF TGTGCCAGCAGTGAATATGCGGTCTATAATTCACCCCTCCACTTT TRBJ1-6 TRBV25-1 NA NA
CASRRTSGSTDTQYF TGTGCCAGCAGACGGACTAGCGGGAGCACAGATACGCAGTATTTT TRBJ2-3 TRBV2 NA TRBD2
CASSYSVEGYGYTF TGTGCCAGCAGCTACTCCGTGGAGGGCTATGGCTACACCTTC TRBJ1-2 TRBV13 once NA
CASEEVGRNVLTF TGTGCCAGCGAGGAGGTCGGACGCAACGTCCTGACTTTC TRBJ2-6 TRBV5-8 NA NA
CASSLYAGPTYEQYF TGTGCCAGCAGCTTGTATGCAGGCCCGACCTACGAGCAGTACTTC TRBJ2-7 TRBV5-5 once NA
CASRPGSYNSPLHF TGTGCCAGCAGACCCGGGAGCTATAATTCACCCCTCCACTTT TRBJ1-6 TRBV27 NA NA
CAWSEGQGNQPQHF TGTGCCTGGAGTGAAGGCCAGGGCAATCAGCCCCAGCATTTT TRBJ1-5 TRBV30 NA NA
CASSADRALSYEQYF TGTGCCAGCAGCGCCGACAGGGCGCTCTCCTACGAGCAGTACTTC TRBJ2-7 TRBV2 NA TRBD1
CASSERGLEQYF TGTGCCAGCAGTGAAAGGGGGCTTGAGCAGTACTTC TRBJ2-7 TRBV27 NA TRBD1
CASSLHGTAISPLHF TGTGCCAGCAGCTTGCATGGGACAGCTATCTCACCCCTCCACTTT TRBJ1-6 TRBV5-6 NA TRBD1
CASSSGQGIREQYF TGTGCCAGCAGCTCGGGACAGGGGATCCGCGAGCAGTACTTC TRBJ2-7 TRBV9 NA TRBD1
CASSGAGIYQPQHF TGTGCCTCGAGCGGGGCGGGTATTTATCAGCCCCAGCATTTT TRBJ1-5 TRBV27 NA NA
CASTPFTGIGRQPQHF TGTGCCAGCACCCCCTTTACGGGAATTGGTCGGCAGCCCCAGCATTTT TRBJ1-5 TRBV5-8 NA NA